Shown below are 16 T cell receptor beta chains from a single sample sequenced in a study of blood T cells in healthy people across ages. Next came a second PCR, run for roughly 6 to 11 cycles, which used a sample-barcoded 5' primer along with a J-beta primer mix. TCRdb recomputed calls from the 5' RACE reads with MiXCR, one row per CDR3 protein. This table holds 1.5 million to 2 million distinct CDR3 sequences, 28% found once. The sequenced material came from blood. The receptors originated from a woman in her twenties or thirties in good health.

The chain carries TRBV20-1 and TRBJ2-1; 8 bases are shared with TRBD2. The CDR3 spans 15 residues. Looked up from germline, CDR1 is DFQATT and CDR2 is SNEGSKA (reference sequence). With V trimmed by 7 bases and J by 7 bases, 15 bases remained unmatched. Here the CDR3 reads CSVQRVAGIWNEQFF. For the CDR3, the DNA is TGCAGTGTCCAAAGGGTAGCGGGGATCTGGAATGAGCAGTTCTTC.

This clonotype showed up just a few times. This sequence joins TRBV28 and TRBJ1-1; TRBD1 aligns across 8 bases. V shed 5 bases and J 5 bases; nucleotides not matched to a gene: 10. Germline V CDR1 and CDR2: MDHEN, SYDVKM. CDR3 length equals 15 residues. CDR3 bases: TGTGCCAGCAGTCCGGGTCTGACAGGGGAGACTGAAGCTTTCTTT. Translating it yields CASSPGLTGETEAFF.

This clonotype was seen more than once but under ten times. At one of its ends the junction is not consistent with the germline gene, which may arise from a read error. This chain joins TRBV27 and TRBJ1-5, with D maybe TRBD1 (5 bases). Germline V gives CDR1 MNHEY, CDR2 SMNVEV (reference sequence). The CDR3 length is 14 residues. The CDR3: CASSGARAHQPQHF. CDR3 nucleotide sequence: TGCGCCAGCAGCGGGGCCAGGGCGCATCAGCCCCAGCATTTT.

The rearrangement joins TRBV29-1 to TRBJ2-2; 10 bases align to TRBD1. The J segment lost 0 bases and the V segment lost 6 bases, leaving 13 bases of the junction unmatched. Germline lookup yields CDR1 SQVTM and CDR2 ANQGSEA. This CDR3 has 18 residues. In nucleotides, the CDR3 is TGCAGCGTCGTCGACAGGGGGCATGTCGGGTCGAACACCGGGGAGCTGTTTTTT. Translating gives CSVVDRGHVGSNTGELFF.

This sequence joins TRBV25-1 and TRBJ1-6; no reliable D call. Germline loops: CDR1 MGHDK, CDR2 SYGVNS. Trimming pared 8 bases from V and 4 bases from J, leaving 9 bases between. The CDR3 has 13 amino acids. The CDR3 DNA follows: TGTGCCAGCTCCCCCTTGTATAATTCACCCCTCCACTTT. Its translation is CASSPLYNSPLHF.

The V and J genes are TRBV11-2 and TRBJ2-7, with a tentative D call TRBD1 (6 bases). The CDR3 has 16 residues. The V gene's germline CDR1 is SGHAT and CDR2 FQNNGV. Trimming took 1 base from V and 0 from J, leaving 13 bases between them. CDR3 coding DNA: TGTGCCAGCAGCTTAGTACAGGGACCTAGCTCCTACGAGCAGTACTTC. Protein: CASSLVQGPSSYEQYF.

This clonotype was detected only a few times. The chain uses TRBV7-2 and TRBJ2-3; TRBD2 matches at 8 bases. The germline V gene encodes CDR1 SGHTA and CDR2 FQGNSA. The CDR3 totals 15 residues. Trimming took 8 bases from V and 2 from J; bases not matched to a gene: 9. CDR3 nucleotide sequence: TGTGCCAGCGTAACTAGCGGAAGCTACACAGATACGCAGTATTTT. Protein sequence: CASVTSGSYTDTQYF.

J is TRBJ2-3 and V is TRBV27, with TRBD2 identical over 7 bases. The CDR3 is made up of 13 amino acids. CDR1 and CDR2 (germline): MNHEY, SMNVEV (reference sequence). The J segment lost 1 base and the V segment lost 10 bases, leaving 5 bases of the junction unmatched. CDR3 residues: CATSAGGTDTQYF. The CDR3 DNA sequence: TGTGCCACCTCGGCGGGGGGCACAGATACGCAGTATTTT.

This clonotype was recorded a few times. The chain joins TRBV20-1 to TRBJ2-3; TRBD1 matches 10 bases. The CDR3 sequence is 15 residues long. Germline-derived CDR1 and CDR2 are DFQATT and SNEGSKA (reference sequence). CDR3 sequence reads: CSPAQSTGGEDTQYF. CDR3 DNA sequence: TGCAGCCCCGCCCAATCGACAGGGGGCGAAGATACGCAGTATTTT.

Regarding this clonotype: It may be a read error: a sequence one base away is much more abundant. This chain uses TRBV7-2 with TRBJ2-3; a weak D match, TRBD1 (5 bases). The CDR3 has 14 amino acids. The ends were cut back, 5 bases at V and 0 bases at J, with 9 bases in the middle. The germline V gene has CDR1 SGHTA and CDR2 FQGNSA. The CDR3 reads CASSMTASTDTQYF. CDR3 coding DNA: TGTGCCAGCAGCATGACAGCTAGCACAGATACGCAGTATTTT.

This clonotype was seen at least ten times. The chain uses TRBV7-9 and TRBJ2-5, with D perhaps TRBD1 (5 bases). V lost 8 bases, J lost 5 bases, and 18 bases lay in between. Germline V gene sequence: CDR1 SEHNR, CDR2 FQNEAQ (reference sequence). The CDR3 extends over 14 amino acids. Written as DNA, the CDR3 is TGTGCCAGCCAGGGTGGTTCGGTTGGGGAGACCCAGTACTTC. Its translation is CASQGGSVGETQYF.

CDR3 nucleotides: TGCGCCAGCAGCCAACCCAGGGCCGCCAGGTTTGGCCTCCACTTT. Translated: CASSQPRAARFGLHF. The chain employs TRBV4-1 and TRBJ1-6; TRBD1 is a possible D gene (5 bases). The CDR3 runs 15 residues. Germline V lookup: CDR1 MGHRA, CDR2 YSYEKL. Trimming cost V 2 bases and J 15 bases, with 20 bases left between them.

Of note for this clonotype: One base away lies a much larger clone, so this may be a sequencing read error. V and J are TRBV3-1 and TRBJ2-5, with 7 bases aligning to TRBD1. The CDR3 sequence is 16 residues long. Germline assignment: CDR1 LGHDT and CDR2 YNNKEL (reference sequence). With V trimmed by 1 base and J by 8 bases, 13 bases remained unmatched. The CDR3 loop is CASSQGRTGVKRTQYF. In DNA form, the CDR3 reads TGTGCCAGCAGCCAAGGTCGGACAGGAGTCAAGAGAACCCAGTACTTC.

The chain has TRBV7-9 and TRBJ1-2; D perhaps matches TRBD1 (6 bases). Trimming took 7 bases from V and 6 from J, leaving 15 bases between them. Germline V gives CDR1 SEHNR, CDR2 FQNEAQ (reference sequence). The CDR3 is made up of 13 amino acids. The CDR3 DNA sequence: TGTGCCAGCACCAACGGGGGGGCTAATGGCTACACCTTC. This codes for CASTNGGANGYTF.

J is TRBJ1-1 and V is TRBV28; D not resolved. CDR1 is MDHEN, CDR2 SYDVKM, per germline. The CDR3 contains 14 residues. Trimming pared 6 bases from V and 1 base from J, leaving 12 bases between. CDR3 protein: CASRNTDGNTEAFF. For the CDR3, the DNA is TGTGCCAGCAGAAACACAGACGGGAACACTGAAGCTTTCTTT.

This clonotype was counted many times. J is TRBJ2-6 and V is TRBV29-1, with 8 bases lining up with TRBD1. Germline assignment: CDR1 SQVTM and CDR2 ANQGSEA. This CDR3 spans 16 amino acids. The trim removed 7 bases at V and 0 bases at J, leaving 8 bases unmatched. The CDR3 here is CSAAGQVVSGANVLTF. The CDR3 DNA follows: TGCAGCGCCGCGGGACAGGTAGTCTCTGGGGCCAACGTCCTGACTTTC. Supplemented by reference TRBV29-1 and TRBJ2-6, the full variable domain reads SAVISQKPSRDICQRGTSLTIQCQVDSQVTMMFWYRQQPGQSLTLIATANQGSEATYESGFVIDKFPISRPNLTFSTLTVSNMSPEDSSIYLCSAAGQVVSGANVLTFGAGSRLTVL.